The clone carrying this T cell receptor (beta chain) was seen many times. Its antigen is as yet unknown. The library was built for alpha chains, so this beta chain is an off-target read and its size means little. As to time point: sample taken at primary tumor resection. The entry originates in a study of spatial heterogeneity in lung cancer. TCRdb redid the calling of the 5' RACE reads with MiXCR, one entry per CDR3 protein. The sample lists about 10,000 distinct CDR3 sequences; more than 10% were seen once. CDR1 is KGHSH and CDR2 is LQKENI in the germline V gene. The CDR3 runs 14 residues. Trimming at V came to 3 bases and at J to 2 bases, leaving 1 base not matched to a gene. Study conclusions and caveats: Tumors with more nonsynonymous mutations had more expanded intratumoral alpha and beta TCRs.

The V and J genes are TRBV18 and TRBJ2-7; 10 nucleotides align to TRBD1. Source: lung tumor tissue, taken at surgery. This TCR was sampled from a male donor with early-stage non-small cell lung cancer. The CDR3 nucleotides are TGTGCCAGCTCACCGGGACAGGGGCCCTACGAGCAGTACTTC. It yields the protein CASSPGQGPYEQYF.